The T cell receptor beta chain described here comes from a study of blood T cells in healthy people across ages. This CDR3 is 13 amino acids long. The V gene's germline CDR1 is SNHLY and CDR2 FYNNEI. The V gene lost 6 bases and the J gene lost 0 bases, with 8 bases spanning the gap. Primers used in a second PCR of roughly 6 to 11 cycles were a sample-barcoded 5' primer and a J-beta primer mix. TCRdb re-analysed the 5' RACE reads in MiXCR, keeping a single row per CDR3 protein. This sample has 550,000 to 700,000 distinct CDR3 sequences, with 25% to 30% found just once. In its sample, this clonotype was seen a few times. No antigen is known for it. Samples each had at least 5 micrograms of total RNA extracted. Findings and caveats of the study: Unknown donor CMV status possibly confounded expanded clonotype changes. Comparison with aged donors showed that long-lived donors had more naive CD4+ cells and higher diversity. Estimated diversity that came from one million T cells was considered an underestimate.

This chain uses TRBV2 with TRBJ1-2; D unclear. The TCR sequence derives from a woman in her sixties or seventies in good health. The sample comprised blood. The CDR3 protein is CASRIIPNYGYTF. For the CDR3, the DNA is TGTGCCAGCAGGATCATCCCTAACTATGGCTACACCTTC.